The 25 T cell receptor beta chains presented below share a single source sample, sequenced in a study of OX40 agonist ivuxolimab in advanced cancers. Method: immunoSEQ multiplex PCR; TCRdb's copy keeps in-frame clones and lacks some. Here the sample spans about 150,000 clones, under 95% being singletons. The material sequenced was CD4+ or CD8+ T cells sorted from blood, taken in a trial of the OX40 agonist ivuxolimab. All receptors come from an adult with an advanced solid tumor such as melanoma, head and neck, liver or kidney cancer.

This sequence joins TRBV30 and TRBJ1-2; 8 bases are shared with TRBD1. The germline V gene has CDR1 GTSNPN and CDR2 SVGIG (reference sequence). V gave up 7 bases and J gave up 2 bases; unmatched junction bases: 12. The CDR3 contains 15 residues. CDR3 bases: TGTGCCTTCAGCTTGGGGACAGGAAGGAACTATGGCTACACCTTC. It codes for CAFSLGTGRNYGYTF.

This clone was counted a single time. V and J are TRBV6-5 and TRBJ1-4; TRBD1 aligns across 10 bases. The J segment lost 8 bases and the V segment lost 6 bases, leaving 9 bases of the junction unmatched. The CDR3 length is 15 residues. Germline values: CDR1 MNHEY, CDR2 SVGAGI. CDR3 DNA sequence: TGTGCCAGCAGAAAACGGACAGGGGGGGACGAAAAACTGTTTTTT. It encodes CASRKRTGGDEKLFF.

This sequence joins TRBV5-6 and TRBJ2-2; possibly TRBD2 for D (6 bases). Germline-derived CDR1 and CDR2 are SGHDT and YYEEEE. The CDR3 is made up of 14 amino acids. V was clipped by 0 bases and J by 7 bases, with 10 bases between them. The DNA for the CDR3 is TGTGCCAGCAGCTTGGGGGGACTGGACGGGGAGCTGTTTTTT. It translates to CASSLGGLDGELFF.

The chain carries TRBV28 and TRBJ2-1; tentatively, D is TRBD1 (6 bases). This CDR3 spans 14 amino acids. CDR1 is MDHEN and CDR2 is SYDVKM in the germline V gene. V lost 6 bases, J lost 1 base, and 10 bases lay in between. The CDR3 region has the DNA TGTGCCAGCAGGGATACAGGGTCCTACAATGAGCAGTTCTTC. Translation gives CASRDTGSYNEQFF.

This sequence joins TRBV7-2 and TRBJ2-5; no definite D call. The germline gives CDR1 SGHTA, CDR2 FQGNSA. CDR3 length: 13 residues. Trimming took 5 bases from V and 5 from J, leaving 12 bases between them. CDR3 bases: TGTGCCAGCAGCATCGCCTTCGGGGAGACCCAGTACTTC. Translation: CASSIAFGETQYF.

This chain connects TRBV7-8 to TRBJ2-5; no firm D call. CDR1 is SGHVS and CDR2 is FQNEAQ in the germline V gene. This CDR3 comprises 16 residues. V was pared by 4 bases and J by 5 bases, with 20 bases between. The CDR3 sequence is CASSSYPIPTRETQYF. The DNA for the CDR3 is TGTGCCAGCAGCTCCTACCCCATCCCGACCCGGGAGACCCAGTACTTC.

The chain uses TRBV28 and TRBJ2-7; D is perhaps TRBD2 (5 bases). The V gene's germline CDR1 is MDHEN and CDR2 SYDVKM. V gave up 5 bases and J gave up 5 bases, with 16 bases separating them. This CDR3 contains 14 residues. CDR3 sequence: CASSPFGVVNEQYF. Here the CDR3 DNA reads TGTGCCAGCAGTCCGTTCGGGGTGGTCAACGAGCAGTACTTC.

V usage is TRBV6-6 and J usage is TRBJ2-7; TRBD1 aligns across 8 bases. With V trimmed by 5 bases and J by 6 bases, 12 bases remained unmatched. From germline, CDR1 is MNHNY and CDR2 SVGAGI (reference sequence). The CDR3 extends over 15 amino acids. The CDR3 loop reads CASSLAGGLRFEQYF. The CDR3 nucleotides are TGTGCCAGCAGTCTTGCAGGGGGCCTGAGGTTCGAGCAGTACTTC.

CDR3 amino acids: CASSLSVSGNTIYF. DNA of the CDR3: TGTGCCAGCAGCCTTTCAGTCTCTGGAAACACCATATATTTT. The V call is TRBV7-3, the J call TRBJ1-3; D uncertain. The CDR3 extends over 14 amino acids. Germline lookup yields CDR1 SGHTA and CDR2 FQGTGA. The V gene lost 5 bases and the J gene lost 0 bases, with 8 bases spanning the gap.

This rearrangement joins TRBV2 to TRBJ2-7; D is uncertain. The V gene lost 4 bases and the J gene lost 1 base, with 8 bases spanning the gap. Germline assignment: CDR1 SNHLY and CDR2 FYNNEI. This CDR3 spans 13 amino acids. The DNA of the CDR3 is TGTGCCAGCAGTGTCGAACAGTCCTACGAGCAGTACTTC. As protein: CASSVEQSYEQYF.

Remarks on this clone: The same CDR3 arises from other DNA sequences in this sample as well. The J gene is TRBJ1-4, the V gene TRBV5-1; no clear D. Germline V CDR1 and CDR2: SGHRS, YFSETQ. Trimming removed 2 bases at V and 6 bases at J, with 2 bases between. This CDR3 comprises 11 residues. The CDR3 sequence: CASSLDEKLFF. The CDR3 region has the DNA TGCGCCAGCAGCTTAGATGAAAAACTGTTTTTT.

This clone was counted a few times. The chain couples TRBV6-6 to TRBJ1-2, with TRBD1 matching over 7 bases. Germline loops: CDR1 MNHNY, CDR2 SVGAGI (reference sequence). The trim removed 7 bases at V and 0 bases at J, leaving 8 bases unmatched. The CDR3 is 15 amino acids. DNA for the CDR3: TGTGCCAGCACTCGACAGGGATCAGCTAACTATGGCTACACCTTC. Translated, it gives CASTRQGSANYGYTF.

This chain links TRBV9 with TRBJ1-1, with TRBD1 as a possible D gene (5 bases). Germline loops: CDR1 SGDLS, CDR2 YYNGEE. V was clipped by 3 bases and J by 7 bases, with 25 bases between them. The CDR3 is 17 residues long. CDR3 amino acids: CASSAPPQVNIVGEAFF. CDR3 nucleotide sequence: TGTGCCAGCAGCGCACCACCACAGGTTAATATTGTAGGTGAAGCTTTCTTT.

The chain joins TRBV10-1 to TRBJ1-3; no firm D call. The CDR3 is 14 amino acids. Deletions cut 3 bases from V and 0 bases from J, with 6 bases between. CDR1 WNHNN and CDR2 SYGVQD come from the germline V gene (reference sequence). This CDR3 is CASSEPGSGNTIYF. CDR3 DNA: TGCGCCAGCAGTGAACCGGGCTCTGGAAACACCATATATTTT.

The rearrangement links TRBV5-1 to TRBJ1-5; D might be TRBD1 (5 bases). The V gene lost 1 base and the J gene lost 6 bases, with 14 bases spanning the gap. The CDR3 contains 15 residues. CDR1 and CDR2 (germline): SGHRS, YFSETQ. The CDR3 DNA is TGCGCCAGCAGCTTGACGTCGGGGGAGAGTCAGCCCCAGCATTTT. Its protein product is CASSLTSGESQPQHF.

V gene TRBV2 combines with J gene TRBJ1-4; TRBD1 matches 11 bases. Trimming at V came to 6 bases and at J to 10 bases, leaving 7 bases not matched to a gene. This CDR3 has 14 residues. CDR1 is SNHLY and CDR2 is FYNNEI in the germline V gene. CDR3 loop: CASRLRTGGGKLFF. CDR3 bases: TGTGCCAGCAGACTACGGACAGGGGGCGGAAAACTGTTTTTT.

J is TRBJ2-7 and V is TRBV5-1; 13 bases are shared with TRBD2. The CDR3 length is 16 residues. The germline V gene encodes CDR1 SGHRS and CDR2 YFSETQ. V was pared by 0 bases and J by 2 bases, with 2 bases of the junction left unmatched. For the CDR3, the DNA is TGCGCCAGCAGCTTGGGGACTAGCGGGGGACCCTACGAGCAGTACTTC. As protein: CASSLGTSGGPYEQYF.

The chain links TRBV12-5 to TRBJ1-1, with 8 bases matching TRBD1. V lost 7 bases and J lost 1; bases outside the gene matches: 8. Germline CDR1 is LGHNT and CDR2 is FRNRAP. This CDR3 is built from 15 residues. In DNA form, the CDR3 reads TGTGCTAGTGTTGGGCAGGGGGCTTGGAACACTGAAGCTTTCTTT. Amino acids: CASVGQGAWNTEAFF.

This chain connects TRBV9 to TRBJ2-3; 9 bases map to TRBD2. The V segment lost 0 bases and the J segment 6 bases; nucleotides outside the gene matches: 8. CDR1 is SGDLS, CDR2 YYNGEE, per germline. The CDR3 is 16 amino acids. CDR3 protein: CASSVAGAGGRDTQYF. The CDR3 nucleotides read TGTGCCAGCAGCGTAGCCGGAGCGGGAGGAAGGGATACGCAGTATTTT.

V is TRBV18 and J is TRBJ1-2; the match to TRBD1 covers 10 bases. This CDR3 has 14 residues. Germline CDR1 is KGHSH and CDR2 is LQKENI. With V trimmed by 2 bases and J by 8 bases, 5 bases remained unmatched. The CDR3 sequence: CASSPAGQGYGYTF. In DNA, the CDR3 is TGTGCCAGCTCACCAGCGGGACAGGGGTACGGCTACACCTTC.

This sequence joins TRBV28 and TRBJ2-7, with 8 bases matching TRBD1. The CDR3 contains 12 residues. Germline lookup yields CDR1 MDHEN and CDR2 SYDVKM. Here the CDR3 DNA reads TGTGCAGCGACAGGGGAAGACTACGAGCAGTACTTC. Translation gives CAATGEDYEQYF.

About this clone: Different DNA sequences within this sample yield the same CDR3. This chain connects TRBV18 to TRBJ1-1, with D perhaps TRBD1 (6 bases). Germline V lookup: CDR1 KGHSH, CDR2 LQKENI. The CDR3 is 14 residues long. Deletions cut 3 bases from V and 0 bases from J, with 8 bases between. The CDR3 coding sequence is TGTGCCAGCTCACCCGACAGGTTGAACACTGAAGCTTTCTTT. Translation gives CASSPDRLNTEAFF.

The chain couples TRBV6-1 to TRBJ2-3; D possibly corresponds to TRBD1 (5 bases). The ends were cut back, 6 bases at V and 2 bases at J, with 9 bases in the middle. The CDR3 extends over 13 amino acids. CDR1 and CDR2 from the germline V gene are MNHNS and SASEGT. CDR3 residues: CASRRQFTDTQYF. The CDR3 nucleotides read TGTGCCAGCAGGCGACAGTTCACAGATACGCAGTATTTT.

The chain recombines TRBV19 with TRBJ2-3; D is unresolved. The germline V gene encodes CDR1 LNHDA and CDR2 SQIVND (reference sequence). Trimming shortened V by 3 bases and J by 1 base, and 5 bases separated the two germline ends. There are 13 residues in the CDR3. The DNA for the CDR3 is TGTGCCAGTAGTATTATGGGCACAGATACGCAGTATTTT. It codes for CASSIMGTDTQYF.

The rearrangement uses TRBV5-1 and TRBJ1-6, with 10 bases identical to TRBD1. The CDR3 runs 14 residues. Germline-derived CDR1 and CDR2 are SGHRS and YFSETQ. With V trimmed by 4 bases and J by 7 bases, 2 bases remained unmatched. The chain's CDR3 is CASSPGQGNSPLHF. The DNA for the CDR3 is TGCGCCAGCAGCCCGGGACAGGGGAATTCACCCCTCCACTTT.